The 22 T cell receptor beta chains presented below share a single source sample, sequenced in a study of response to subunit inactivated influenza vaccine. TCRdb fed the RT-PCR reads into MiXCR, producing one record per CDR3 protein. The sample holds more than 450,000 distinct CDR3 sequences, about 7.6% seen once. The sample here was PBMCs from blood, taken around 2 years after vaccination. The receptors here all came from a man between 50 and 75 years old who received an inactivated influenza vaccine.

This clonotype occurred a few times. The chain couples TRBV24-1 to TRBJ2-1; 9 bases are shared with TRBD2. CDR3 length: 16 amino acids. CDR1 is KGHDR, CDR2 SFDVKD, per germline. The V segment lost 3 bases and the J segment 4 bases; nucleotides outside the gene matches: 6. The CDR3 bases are TGTGCCACCAGTGATACACGACTAGCGGCGTACAATGAGCAGTTCTTC. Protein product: CATSDTRLAAYNEQFF.

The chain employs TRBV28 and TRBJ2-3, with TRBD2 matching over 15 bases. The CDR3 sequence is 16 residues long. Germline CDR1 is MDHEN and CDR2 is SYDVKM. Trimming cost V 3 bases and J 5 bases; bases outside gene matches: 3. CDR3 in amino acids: CASSLQGLAGGDTQYF. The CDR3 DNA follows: TGTGCCAGCAGTTTGCAGGGACTAGCGGGGGGAGATACGCAGTATTTT.

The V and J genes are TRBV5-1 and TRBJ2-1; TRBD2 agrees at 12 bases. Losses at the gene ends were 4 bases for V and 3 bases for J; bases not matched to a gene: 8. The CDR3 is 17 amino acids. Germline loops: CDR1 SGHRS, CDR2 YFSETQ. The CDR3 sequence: CASSIGLAGTIYNEQFF. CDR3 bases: TGCGCCAGCAGCATCGGACTAGCGGGAACAATCTACAATGAGCAGTTCTTC.

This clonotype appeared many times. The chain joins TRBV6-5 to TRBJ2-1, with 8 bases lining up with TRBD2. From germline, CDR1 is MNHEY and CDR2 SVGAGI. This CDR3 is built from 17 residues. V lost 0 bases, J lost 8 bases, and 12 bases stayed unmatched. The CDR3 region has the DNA TGTGCCAGCAGTTACTCACCCGGGGGGGCTTTTCCCCATGAGCAGTTCTTC. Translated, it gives CASSYSPGGAFPHEQFF.

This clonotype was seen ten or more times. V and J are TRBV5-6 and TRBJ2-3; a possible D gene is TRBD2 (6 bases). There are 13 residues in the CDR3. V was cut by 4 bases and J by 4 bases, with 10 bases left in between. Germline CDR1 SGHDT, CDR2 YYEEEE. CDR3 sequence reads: CASSPGLADTQYF. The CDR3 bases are TGTGCCAGCAGCCCGGGACTTGCAGATACGCAGTATTTT.

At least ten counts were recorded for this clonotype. The CDR3 here is CASSLEAEVYNEQFF. Written as DNA, the CDR3 is TGTGCCAGCAGCTTAGAAGCGGAGGTATACAATGAGCAGTTCTTC. The V call is TRBV7-6, the J call TRBJ2-1, with TRBD2 as a possible D gene (5 bases). The CDR3 loop spans 15 amino acids. Looked up from germline, CDR1 is SGHVS and CDR2 is FNYEAQ. V was cut by 1 base and J by 4 bases, with 11 bases left in between.

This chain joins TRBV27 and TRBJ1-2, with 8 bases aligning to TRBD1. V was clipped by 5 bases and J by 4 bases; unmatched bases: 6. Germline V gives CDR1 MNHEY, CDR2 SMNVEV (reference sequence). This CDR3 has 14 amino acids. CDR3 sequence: CASSDRGRAYGYTF. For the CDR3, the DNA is TGTGCCAGCAGTGACAGGGGTCGCGCCTATGGCTACACCTTC.

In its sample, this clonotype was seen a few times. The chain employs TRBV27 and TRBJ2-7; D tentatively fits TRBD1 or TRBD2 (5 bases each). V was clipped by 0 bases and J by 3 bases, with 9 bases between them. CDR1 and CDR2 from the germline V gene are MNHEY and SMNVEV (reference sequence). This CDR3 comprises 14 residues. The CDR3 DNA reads TGTGCCAGCAGTTTATCTGGGACCCTCTACGAGCAGTACTTC. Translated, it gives CASSLSGTLYEQYF.

The CDR3 bases are TGTGCCAGCAGTCCGTACCGGGCCAACATGGGGTTAGAGCAGTTCTTC. Translated: CASSPYRANMGLEQFF. The V gene is TRBV6-2 or TRBV6-3, the J gene TRBJ2-1; D gene unclear. V shed 5 bases and J shed 10 bases, with 24 bases lying between them. Germline assignment: CDR1 MNHEY and CDR2 SVGEGT. This CDR3 has 16 amino acids.

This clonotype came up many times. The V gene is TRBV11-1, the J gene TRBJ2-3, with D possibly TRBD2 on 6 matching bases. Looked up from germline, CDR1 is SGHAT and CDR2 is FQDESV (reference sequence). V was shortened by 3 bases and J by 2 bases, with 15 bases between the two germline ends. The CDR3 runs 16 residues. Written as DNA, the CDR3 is TGTGCCAGCAGCTTGGGATTACGGGGGAACACAGATACGCAGTATTTT. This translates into CASSLGLRGNTDTQYF.

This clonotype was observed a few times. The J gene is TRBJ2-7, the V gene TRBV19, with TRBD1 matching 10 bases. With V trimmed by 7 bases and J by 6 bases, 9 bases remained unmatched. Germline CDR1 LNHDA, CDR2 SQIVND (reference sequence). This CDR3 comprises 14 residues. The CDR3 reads CASKDDRGPREQYF. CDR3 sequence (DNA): TGTGCCAGTAAGGACGACAGGGGGCCGCGCGAGCAGTACTTC.

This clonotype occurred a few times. The CDR3 nucleotides are TGTGCCAGCAGTTACTCGCTAGCGGGAGCAGATACGCAGTATTTT. Residues: CASSYSLAGADTQYF. The rearrangement uses TRBV6-2 or TRBV6-3 and TRBJ2-3; TRBD2 matches 10 bases. V was clipped by 0 bases and J by 4 bases; unmatched bases: 1. Germline V CDR1 and CDR2: MNHEY, SVGEGT. The CDR3 has 15 residues.

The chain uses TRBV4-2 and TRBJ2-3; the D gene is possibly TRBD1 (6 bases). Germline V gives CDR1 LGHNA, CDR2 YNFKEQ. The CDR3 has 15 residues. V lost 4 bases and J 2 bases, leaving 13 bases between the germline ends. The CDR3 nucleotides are TGTGCCAGCAGCCTTGGCCGGGACAACACAGATACGCAGTATTTT. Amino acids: CASSLGRDNTDTQYF.

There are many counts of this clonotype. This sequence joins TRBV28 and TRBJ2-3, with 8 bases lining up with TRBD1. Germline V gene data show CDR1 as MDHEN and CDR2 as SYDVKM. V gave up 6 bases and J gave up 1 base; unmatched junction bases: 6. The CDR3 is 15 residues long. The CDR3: CASSFPGGGTDTQYF. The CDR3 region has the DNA TGTGCCAGCAGCTTCCCAGGGGGCGGCACAGATACGCAGTATTTT.

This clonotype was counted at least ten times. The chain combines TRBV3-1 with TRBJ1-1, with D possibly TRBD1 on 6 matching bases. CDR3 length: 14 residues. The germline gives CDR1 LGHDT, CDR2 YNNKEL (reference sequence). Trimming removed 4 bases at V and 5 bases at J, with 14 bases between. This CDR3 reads CASSLVRGRTEAFF. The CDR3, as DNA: TGTGCCAGCAGCCTCGTCAGGGGTCGGACTGAAGCTTTCTTT.

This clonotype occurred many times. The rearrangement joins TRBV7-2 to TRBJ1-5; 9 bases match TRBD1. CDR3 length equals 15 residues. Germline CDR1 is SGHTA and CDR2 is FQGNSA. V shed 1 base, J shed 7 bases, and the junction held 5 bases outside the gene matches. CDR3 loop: CASSLVDRGEQPQHF. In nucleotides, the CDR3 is TGTGCCAGCAGCTTAGTGGACAGGGGAGAGCAGCCCCAGCATTTT.

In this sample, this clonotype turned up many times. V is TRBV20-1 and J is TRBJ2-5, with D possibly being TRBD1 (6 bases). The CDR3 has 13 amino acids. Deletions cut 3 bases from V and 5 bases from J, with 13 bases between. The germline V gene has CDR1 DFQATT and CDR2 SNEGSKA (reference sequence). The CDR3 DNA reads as TGCAGTGCTAGTAAGGGGGTATGGGAGACCCAGTACTTC. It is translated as CSASKGVWETQYF.

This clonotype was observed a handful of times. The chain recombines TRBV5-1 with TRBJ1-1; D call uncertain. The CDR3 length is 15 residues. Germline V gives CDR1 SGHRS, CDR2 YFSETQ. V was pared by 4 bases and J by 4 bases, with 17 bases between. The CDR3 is CASSPGWGAGTEAFF. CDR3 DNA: TGCGCCAGCAGCCCGGGGTGGGGTGCGGGCACTGAAGCTTTCTTT.

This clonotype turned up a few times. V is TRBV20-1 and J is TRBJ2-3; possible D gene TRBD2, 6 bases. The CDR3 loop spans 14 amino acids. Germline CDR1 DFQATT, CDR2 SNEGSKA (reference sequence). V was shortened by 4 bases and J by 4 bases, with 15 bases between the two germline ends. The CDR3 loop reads CSANLKGGPDTQYF. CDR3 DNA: TGCAGTGCTAATTTAAAGGGAGGTCCAGATACGCAGTATTTT.

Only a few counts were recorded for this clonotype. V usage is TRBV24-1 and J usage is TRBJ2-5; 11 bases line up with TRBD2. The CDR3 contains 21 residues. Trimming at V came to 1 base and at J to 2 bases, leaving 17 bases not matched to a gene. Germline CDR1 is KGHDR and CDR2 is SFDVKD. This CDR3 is CATSDFSKGTSGTFWQETQYF. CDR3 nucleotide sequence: TGTGCCACCAGTGATTTTTCAAAAGGGACTAGCGGTACATTTTGGCAAGAGACCCAGTACTTC.

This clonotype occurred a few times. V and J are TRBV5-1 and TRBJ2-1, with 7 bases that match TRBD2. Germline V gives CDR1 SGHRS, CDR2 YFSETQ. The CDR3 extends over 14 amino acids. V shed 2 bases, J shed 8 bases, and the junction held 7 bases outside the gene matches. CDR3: CASSFGGSGDEQFF. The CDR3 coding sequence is TGCGCCAGCAGCTTTGGCGGGAGCGGAGATGAGCAGTTCTTC.

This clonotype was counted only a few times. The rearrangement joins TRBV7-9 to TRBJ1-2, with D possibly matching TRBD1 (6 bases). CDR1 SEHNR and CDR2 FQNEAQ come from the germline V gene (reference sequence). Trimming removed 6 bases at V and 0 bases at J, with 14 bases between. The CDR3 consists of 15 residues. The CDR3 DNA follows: TGTGCCAGCAGTAGAACAGGGAAAGCTAACTATGGCTACACCTTC. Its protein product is CASSRTGKANYGYTF.